This T cell receptor (beta chain) was sequenced during a study of T cell clonality in common variable immunodeficiency. This clone was found a few times. The assay was immunoSEQ multiplex PCR, and TCRdb's table has in-frame clones only and misses some. The sample is made up of approximately 81,000 clones, none counted only once. The sample consisted of peripheral blood mononuclear cells. This sequence was found in a person aged 18 to 75 in good health.

CDR3 sequence: CASSAQGITGELFF. The CDR3 DNA, read in part, is TGTGCCAGCAGCGCACAGGGGATCACCGGGGAG. The J gene is TRBJ2-2, the V gene TRBV7-3, with 7 bases fitting TRBD1. Sequencing ends 3 residues short of the CDR3 end; the germline J gene provides the rest. V trimming: 5 bases; J trimming: 4 bases; junction bases outside the gene matches: 4. CDR3 length: 14 amino acids. The germline gives CDR1 SGHTA, CDR2 FQGTGA.